Presented here are 30 T cell receptor beta chains from one specimen sequenced in a study of monozygotic twins with cystic fibrosis. The method was immunoSEQ multiplex PCR; TCRdb's version includes in-frame clones alone and lacks a portion of them. The table records 30,000 or so clones, roughly 96% of them present only once. Sequenced: blood. These receptors originate from a girl aged 2-10 years with cystic fibrosis.

The chain joins TRBV18 to TRBJ1-1; perhaps TRBD1 as D (6 bases). CDR1 is KGHSH and CDR2 is LQKENI in the germline V gene. The CDR3 sequence is 15 residues long. V lost 6 bases and J lost 0, with 14 bases in between. The CDR3 DNA reads TGTGCCAGCTCTGGGGGCCGCGGAGTGAACACTGAAGCTTTCTTT. It translates to CASSGGRGVNTEAFF. The full variable domain, in which reference TRBV18 and TRBJ1-1 provide the parts outside the CDR3, is NAGVMQNPRHLVRRRGQEARLRCSPMKGHSHVYWYRQLPEEGLKFMVYLQKENIIDESGMPKERFSAEFPKEGPSILRIQQVVRGDSAAYFCASSGGRGVNTEAFFGQGTRLTVV.

CDR3 sequence reads: CASSPTRTSGNEQYF. The CDR3, as DNA: TGTGCCAGCAGCCCCACCCGGACTAGCGGGAACGAGCAGTACTTC. The chain joins TRBV6-5 to TRBJ2-7, with 12 bases aligning to TRBD2. With 6 bases clipped from V and 5 bases from J, the junction kept 8 bases outside the gene matches. This CDR3 comprises 15 residues. Germline CDR1 and CDR2: MNHEY and SVGAGI.

This chain uses TRBV5-1 with TRBJ2-3; 7 bases map to TRBD1. Germline V lookup: CDR1 SGHRS, CDR2 YFSETQ. CDR3 length: 17 amino acids. V was pared by 0 bases and J by 2 bases, with 9 bases of the junction left unmatched. The CDR3 nucleotides read TGCGCCAGCAGCTTGGCCCCGGGACAGACCATCACAGATACGCAGTATTTT. Translated: CASSLAPGQTITDTQYF.

The chain carries TRBV5-1 and TRBJ2-7; D not resolved. The CDR3 covers 12 residues. Germline V gives CDR1 SGHRS, CDR2 YFSETQ. V was shortened by 4 bases and J by 0 bases, with 5 bases between the two germline ends. Written as DNA, the CDR3 is TGCGCCAGCAGCCCAAACTCCTACGAGCAGTACTTC. Amino acid sequence: CASSPNSYEQYF.

This sequence joins TRBV18 and TRBJ2-6, with 8 bases aligning to TRBD1. Germline assignment: CDR1 KGHSH and CDR2 LQKENI. V trimming: 2 bases; J trimming: 1 base; junction bases outside the gene matches: 4. This CDR3 has 17 residues. Written as DNA, the CDR3 is TGTGCCAGCTCACCAAAGGACAGGGCGTCTGGGGCCAACGTCCTGACTTTC. The encoded protein is CASSPKDRASGANVLTF.

This chain connects TRBV5-6 to TRBJ2-3; no definite D call. CDR3 length: 14 amino acids. Trimming shortened V by 0 bases and J by 6 bases, and 11 bases separated the two germline ends. Germline V gene sequence: CDR1 SGHDT, CDR2 YYEEEE. The CDR3 coding sequence is TGTGCCAGCAGCTTGGGCCAGGTCGGTGATACGCAGTATTTT. Its translation: CASSLGQVGDTQYF.

V and J are TRBV4-1 and TRBJ1-6, with unresolved D. This CDR3 contains 14 residues. Germline CDR1 MGHRA, CDR2 YSYEKL. Trimming took off 0 bases at V and 7 bases at J, with 7 bases between the two ends. The CDR3 loop reads CASSQDNRNSPLHF. The DNA for the CDR3 is TGCGCCAGCAGCCAAGATAACCGGAATTCACCCCTCCACTTT.

This rearrangement joins TRBV5-6 to TRBJ2-7; D call uncertain. There are 13 residues in the CDR3. V shed 2 bases and J shed 4 bases, with 10 bases lying between them. Germline CDR1 and CDR2: SGHDT and YYEEEE. The CDR3 bases are TGTGCCAGCAGCTTCCGAAACTCATACGAGCAGTACTTC. As protein: CASSFRNSYEQYF.

The V call is TRBV6-6, the J call TRBJ2-1, with D hard to call. The CDR3 loop spans 12 amino acids. Germline-derived CDR1 and CDR2 are MNHNY and SVGAGI (reference sequence). V shed 6 bases and J shed 8 bases, with 11 bases lying between them. CDR3 sequence reads: CASSRRSHEQFF. Here the CDR3 DNA reads TGTGCCAGCAGCCGGAGAAGCCATGAGCAGTTCTTC.

This sequence joins TRBV2 and TRBJ2-7; perhaps TRBD2 as D (6 bases). The CDR3 totals 14 residues. Germline assignment: CDR1 SNHLY and CDR2 FYNNEI. The ends were cut back, 9 bases at V and 1 base at J, with 16 bases in the middle. The CDR3 nucleotides read TGTGCCAGTTTACTTGGACTACCGTCCTACGAGCAGTACTTC. Amino acids: CASLLGLPSYEQYF.

The gene calls are TRBV18 and TRBJ1-6, with a possible D match to TRBD1 (5 bases). Germline-derived CDR1 and CDR2 are KGHSH and LQKENI. The V end was cut by 3 bases, the J end by 10 bases, with 16 bases between. The CDR3 contains 15 residues. The CDR3 DNA is TGTGCCAGCTCACCGGTGGGGGGGGACGGATCACCCCTCCACTTT. Its translation is CASSPVGGDGSPLHF.

The rearrangement joins TRBV19 to TRBJ2-7; TRBD2 might be the D (6 bases). The CDR3 loop spans 13 amino acids. V was pared by 3 bases and J by 5 bases, with 11 bases between. Germline-derived CDR1 and CDR2 are LNHDA and SQIVND (reference sequence). In DNA, the CDR3 is TGTGCCAGTAGTATCGGAGGGTTCCACGAGCAGTACTTC. It yields the protein CASSIGGFHEQYF.

This chain connects TRBV10-3 to TRBJ2-7; 12 bases are a match to TRBD1. This CDR3 region has 15 residues. The germline CDR1 and CDR2 sequences are ENHRY and SYGVKD. Trimming at V came to 4 bases and at J to 5 bases, leaving 6 bases not matched to a gene. The CDR3 region has the DNA TGTGCCATCAGTGGGGTCGGGACAGGGGGCAACGAGCAGTACTTC. Encoded protein: CAISGVGTGGNEQYF.

The V gene is TRBV11-1, the J gene TRBJ1-1, with 12 bases matching TRBD1. Per germline, CDR1 SGHAT and CDR2 FQDESV (reference sequence). This CDR3 contains 17 residues. The V gene end was trimmed by 0 bases and the J gene end by 0 bases; junction bases not matched to a gene: 2. The CDR3 loop reads CASSLAGDRGLNTEAFF. CDR3 DNA sequence: TGTGCCAGCAGCTTAGCGGGGGACAGGGGGCTGAACACTGAAGCTTTCTTT.

This chain joins TRBV19 and TRBJ1-2, with D unclear. Trimming left V 6 bases short and J 4 bases short, with 6 bases between. The CDR3 covers 11 residues. Germline V CDR1 and CDR2: LNHDA, SQIVND (reference sequence). CDR3 DNA: TGTGCCAGTAGCACATCCTATGGCTACACCTTC. Translating it yields CASSTSYGYTF.

The chain uses TRBV13 and TRBJ2-1, with TRBD2 matching 8 bases. The germline CDR1 and CDR2 sequences are PRHDT and FYEKMQ (reference sequence). The V segment lost 9 bases and the J segment 0 bases; nucleotides outside the gene matches: 13. The CDR3 contains 17 residues. CDR3 amino acids: CASPPPSGSFSYNEQFF. Written as DNA, the CDR3 is TGTGCCAGTCCCCCGCCAAGCGGGAGTTTCTCCTACAATGAGCAGTTCTTC.

The gene calls are TRBV7-2 and TRBJ2-7, with 8 bases identical to TRBD2. V lost 0 bases, J lost 3 bases, and 4 bases stayed unmatched. Per the germline V gene, CDR1 is SGHTA and CDR2 is FQGNSA. The CDR3 is 15 amino acids. DNA of the CDR3: TGTGCCAGCAGCTTAGCGCGACTAGCGAACTACGAGCAGTACTTC. As protein: CASSLARLANYEQYF.

The sample holds one count of this clone. The rearrangement joins TRBV30 to TRBJ1-2; possibly TRBD1 for D (6 bases). The CDR3 covers 13 residues. V was pared by 5 bases and J by 2 bases, with 12 bases between. Germline V gives CDR1 GTSNPN, CDR2 SVGIG (reference sequence). In nucleotides, the CDR3 is TGTGCCTGGTCCGGGGGGGCGAACTATGGCTACACCTTC. Amino acids: CAWSGGANYGYTF. The full variable domain, with the rest looked up from reference TRBV30 and TRBJ1-2, is SQTIHQWPATLVQPVGSPLSLECTVEGTSNPNLYWYRQAAGRGLQLLFYSVGIGQISSEVPQNLSASRPQDRQFILSSKKLLLSDSGFYLCAWSGGANYGYTFGSGTRLTVV.

The chain carries TRBV30 and TRBJ2-1, with D tentatively TRBD2 (6 bases). V was cut by 7 bases and J by 3 bases, with 13 bases left in between. This CDR3 is 13 amino acids long. The germline CDR1 and CDR2 sequences are GTSNPN and SVGIG (reference sequence). CDR3 sequence: CASTAGGYNEQFF. The CDR3 bases are TGTGCCTCCACCGCCGGGGGCTACAATGAGCAGTTCTTC.

V gene TRBV6-5 combines with J gene TRBJ1-1; no clear D gene. Trimming took 4 bases from V and 6 from J, leaving 18 bases between them. Germline V gives CDR1 MNHEY, CDR2 SVGAGI. This CDR3 comprises 15 residues. The CDR3 DNA reads TGTGCCAGCAGTTTAGTCGCGGGGTTGGGCGCTGAAGCTTTCTTT. Translating it yields CASSLVAGLGAEAFF.

This chain connects TRBV19 to TRBJ2-7; the D gene is possibly TRBD1 (6 bases). The V gene's germline CDR1 is LNHDA and CDR2 SQIVND (reference sequence). This CDR3 comprises 15 residues. Trimming removed 4 bases at V and 3 bases at J, with 16 bases between. Here the CDR3 DNA reads TGTGCCAGTAGTAGTGGACAGCCGCTGGACTACGAGCAGTACTTC. Translated, it gives CASSSGQPLDYEQYF.

The chain is built from TRBV28 and TRBJ1-2; 7 positions agree with TRBD1. CDR3 size: 15 residues. Germline CDR1 is MDHEN and CDR2 is SYDVKM. With V trimmed by 7 bases and J by 8 bases, 16 bases remained unmatched. CDR3 nucleotides: TGTGCCAGCACCCCAAAGTGGGCAGGGGGTCGCGGCTACACCTTC. Amino acids: CASTPKWAGGRGYTF.

The chain is built from TRBV7-9 and TRBJ1-2; D is ambiguous. CDR1 is SEHNR and CDR2 is FQNEAQ in the germline V gene (reference sequence). The CDR3 runs 14 residues. Deletions cut 3 bases from V and 6 bases from J, with 14 bases between. CDR3 sequence (DNA): TGTGCCAGCAGCTTCCGGACCCCCAAGGATGGCTACACCTTC. Its protein product is CASSFRTPKDGYTF.

The V gene is TRBV11-2, the J gene TRBJ1-1, with D unclear. Germline V gene lookup returns CDR1 SGHAT and CDR2 FQNNGV. Trimming took 1 base from V and 5 from J, leaving 8 bases between them. The CDR3 loop spans 13 amino acids. CDR3 DNA sequence: TGTGCCAGCAGCTTAGCCATGGGTACTGAAGCTTTCTTT. Encoded protein: CASSLAMGTEAFF.

V usage is TRBV4-1 and J usage is TRBJ1-4, with D hard to call. CDR3 length equals 13 residues. Looked up from germline, CDR1 is MGHRA and CDR2 is YSYEKL. V lost 1 base to trimming and J lost 7 bases, with 7 bases between them. The DNA of the CDR3 is TGCGCCAGCAGCCAAGTGGTGGTTGAAAAACTGTTTTTT. This encodes CASSQVVVEKLFF.

The genes are TRBV5-1 and TRBJ1-1, with unresolved D. Germline assignment: CDR1 SGHRS and CDR2 YFSETQ. This CDR3 has 13 residues. The V and J ends lost 5 bases and 8 bases respectively, with 16 bases between them. CDR3 sequence reads: CASRMNGEAEAFF. The CDR3 DNA is TGCGCCAGCAGGATGAACGGTGAAGCCGAAGCTTTCTTT.

The J gene is TRBJ1-3, the V gene TRBV19; tentative D call: TRBD1 (6 bases). CDR3 size: 13 residues. The germline gives CDR1 LNHDA, CDR2 SQIVND (reference sequence). V was pared by 5 bases and J by 4 bases, with 9 bases between. The CDR3: CASSQGNGNTIYF. For the CDR3, the DNA is TGTGCCAGTAGTCAGGGGAACGGAAACACCATATATTTT.

The chain combines TRBV25-1 with TRBJ2-5; a possible D gene is TRBD1 (6 bases). The CDR3 extends over 15 amino acids. Trimming shortened V by 5 bases and J by 3 bases, and 16 bases separated the two germline ends. Germline V gene lookup returns CDR1 MGHDK and CDR2 SYGVNS. This chain's CDR3 is CASSSRGAGEETQYF. CDR3 coding DNA: TGTGCCAGCAGTTCCCGAGGGGCAGGGGAAGAGACCCAGTACTTC. The full variable domain, rest sourced from reference TRBV25-1 and TRBJ2-5, is EADIYQTPRYLVIGTGKKITLECSQTMGHDKMYWYQQDPGMELHLIHYSYGVNSTEKGDLSSESTVSRIRTEHFPLTLESARPSHTSQYLCASSSRGAGEETQYFGPGTRLLVL.

The chain recombines TRBV2 with TRBJ1-5, with D unresolved. Germline-derived CDR1 and CDR2 are SNHLY and FYNNEI. V lost 2 bases, J lost 0 bases, and 5 bases lay in between. The CDR3 is 14 residues long. CDR3 DNA: TGTGCCAGCAGTGAACAAAATAGCAATCAGCCCCAGCATTTT. As protein: CASSEQNSNQPQHF.

This chain uses TRBV6-4 with TRBJ1-1; TRBD1 is a possible D gene (5 bases). Germline CDR1 is MRHNA and CDR2 is SNTAGT. The CDR3 covers 13 residues. The V end lost 3 bases, the J end lost 4 bases, and 9 bases lay between the germline ends. The CDR3 nucleotides read TGTGCCAGCAGTGAGGGGCCGGGCACTGAAGCTTTCTTT. Amino acids: CASSEGPGTEAFF.